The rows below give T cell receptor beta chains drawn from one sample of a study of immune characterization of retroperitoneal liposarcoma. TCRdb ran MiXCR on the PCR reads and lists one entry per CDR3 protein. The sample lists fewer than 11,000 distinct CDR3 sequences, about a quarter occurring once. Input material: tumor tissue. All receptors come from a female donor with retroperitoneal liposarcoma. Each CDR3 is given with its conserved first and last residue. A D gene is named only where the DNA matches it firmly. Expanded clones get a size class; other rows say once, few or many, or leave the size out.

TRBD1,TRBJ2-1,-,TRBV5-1,CASSLRGQGAGNEQFF,TGCGCCAGCAGCCTCCGGGGACAGGGGGCAGGTAATGAGCAGTTCTTC
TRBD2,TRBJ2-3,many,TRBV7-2,CASSPTSANPQYF,TGTGCCAGCAGCCCGACTAGCGCCAACCCGCAGTATTTT
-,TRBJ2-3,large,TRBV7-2,CASSSQRTLSTDTQYF,TGTGCCAGCAGCTCACAGCGGACTCTAAGCACAGATACGCAGTATTTT
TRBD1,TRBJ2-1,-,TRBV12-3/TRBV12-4,CASSSGDSSYEQFF,TGTGCCAGCAGTTCCGGGGACAGCTCCTACGAGCAGTTCTTC
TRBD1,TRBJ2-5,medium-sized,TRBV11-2,CASSLDARDRGQETQYF,TGTGCCAGCAGCTTAGATGCCCGGGACAGGGGGCAAGAGACCCAGTACTTC
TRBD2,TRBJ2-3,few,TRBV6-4,CASSDSLAGTDTQYF,TGTGCCAGCAGTGACTCACTAGCGGGCACAGATACGCAGTATTTT
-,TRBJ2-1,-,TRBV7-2,CASSLASSSSYNEQFF,TGTGCCAGCAGCTTAGCCAGCTCAAGCTCCTACAATGAGCAGTTCTTC
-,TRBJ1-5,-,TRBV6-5,CASSEGWGQPQHF,TGTGCCAGCAGTGAAGGTTGGGGTCAGCCCCAGCATTTT
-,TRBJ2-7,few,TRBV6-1,CASSEGDGEQYF,TGTGCCAGCAGTGAAGGGGATGGGGAGCAGTACTTC
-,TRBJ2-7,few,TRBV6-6,CASSYVNEQYF,TGTGCCAGCAGTTACGTCAACGAGCAGTACTTC
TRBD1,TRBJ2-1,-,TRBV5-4,CASSFPGQGIDEQFF,TGTGCCAGCAGCTTTCCGGGACAGGGAATCGATGAGCAGTTCTTC
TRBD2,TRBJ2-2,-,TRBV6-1,CASSEKSGVTGELFF,TGTGCCAGCAGTGAAAAAAGCGGGGTCACCGGGGAGCTGTTTTTT
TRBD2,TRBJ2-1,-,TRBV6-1,CASSDTSGGANEQFF,TGTGCCAGCAGTGACACTAGCGGGGGGGCCAATGAGCAGTTCTTC
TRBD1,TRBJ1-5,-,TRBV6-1,CASSEREGAGNQPQHF,TGTGCCAGCAGTGAACGGGAGGGGGCGGGCAATCAGCCCCAGCATTTT
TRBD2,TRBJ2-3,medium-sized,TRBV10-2,CASSEPRGTSGDGDTQYF,TGCGCCAGCAGTGAGCCCCGTGGGACTAGCGGCGATGGGGATACGCAGTATTTT
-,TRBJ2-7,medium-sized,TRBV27,CASSRLGGEQYF,TGTGCCAGCAGCCGCCTAGGCGGCGAGCAGTACTTC
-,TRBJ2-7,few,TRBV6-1,CASSLNSYEQYF,TGTGCCAGCAGCCTCAACTCCTACGAGCAGTACTTC
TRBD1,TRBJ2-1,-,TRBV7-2,CASSFSTGQKAYEQFF,TGTGCCAGCAGCTTTAGCACGGGACAGAAGGCCTACGAGCAGTTCTTC
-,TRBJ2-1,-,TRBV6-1,CASKVSGGGDEQFF,TGTGCCAGCAAAGTCTCAGGCGGCGGGGATGAGCAGTTCTTC
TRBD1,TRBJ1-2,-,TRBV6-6,CASSYSPAMDRENGYTF,TGTGCCAGCAGTTACTCCCCCGCAATGGACAGGGAGAATGGCTACACCTTC
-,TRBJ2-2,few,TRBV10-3,CAISDWSTGELFF,TGTGCCATCAGTGATTGGAGCACCGGGGAGCTGTTTTTT
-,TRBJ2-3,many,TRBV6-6,CASSYFGLFPSTDTQYF,TGTGCCAGCAGTTACTTCGGGCTCTTCCCTAGCACAGATACGCAGTATTTT
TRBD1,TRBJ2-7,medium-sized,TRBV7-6,CASSLQPGTGTTGTQLVQYF,TGTGCCAGCAGCTTACAGCCCGGGACAGGGACTACCGGGACGCAGTTGGTGCAGTACTTC
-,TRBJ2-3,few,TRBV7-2,CASSLGGGQEYF,TGTGCCAGCAGCTTGGGGGGGGGGCAGGAGTATTTT
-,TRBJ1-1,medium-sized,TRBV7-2,CASSLPRDSLDTEAFF,TGTGCCAGCAGCCTTCCGAGGGATTCCTTGGACACTGAAGCTTTCTTT
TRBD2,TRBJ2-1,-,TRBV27,CASSLSASGLNEQFF,TGTGCCAGCAGTTTATCGGCTAGCGGCCTCAATGAGCAGTTCTTC
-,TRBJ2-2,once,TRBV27,CASKLTGTGELFF,TGTGCCAGCAAATTAACAGGGACCGGGGAGCTGTTTTTT
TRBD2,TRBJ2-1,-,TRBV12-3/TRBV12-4,CASTPGRVSGRRYEQFF,TGTGCCAGCACTCCCGGGAGAGTTAGCGGGAGAAGGTACGAGCAGTTCTTC
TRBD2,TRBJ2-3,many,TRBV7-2,CASSLVWRGGTDTQYF,TGTGCCAGCAGTCTAGTGTGGCGGGGGGGCACAGATACGCAGTATTTT
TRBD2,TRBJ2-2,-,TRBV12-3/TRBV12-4,CAGNLAGGLTGELFF,TGTGCCGGTAACCTAGCGGGAGGGCTCACCGGGGAGCTGTTTTTT
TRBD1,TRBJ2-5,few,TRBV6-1,CASSARDRGLRETQYF,TGTGCCAGCAGCGCCCGGGACAGGGGGCTAAGGGAGACCCAGTACTTC
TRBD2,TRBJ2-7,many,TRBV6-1,CASSESGGVNEQYF,TGTGCCAGCAGTGAGAGCGGGGGTGTCAATGAGCAGTACTTC
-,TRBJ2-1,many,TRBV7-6,CASSLERGQETQFF,TGTGCCAGCAGCTTAGAACGGGGGCAAGAGACCCAGTTCTTC
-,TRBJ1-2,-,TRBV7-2,CASRISNYGYTF,TGTGCCAGCAGGATCTCTAACTATGGCTACACCTTC
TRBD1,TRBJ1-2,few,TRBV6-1,CASSRQGAANYGYTF,TGTGCCAGCAGCCGACAGGGGGCCGCCAACTATGGCTACACCTTC